This TCR beta chain was profiled in a study of T cell responses to AZD1222 COVID-19 vaccine. Repertoires were generated with immunoSEQ multiplex PCR, while TCRdb's copy carries only in-frame clones and drops some. Of some 100,000 clones listed, around nine tenths are singletons. Germline CDR1 reads GTSNPN; CDR2 reads SVGIG (reference sequence). The CDR3 consists of 15 residues. V was pared by 2 bases and J by 7 bases, with 17 bases between. This clonotype originated in an adult in good health. The V call is TRBV30, the J call TRBJ1-4; D might be TRBD1 (6 bases). The source material was peripheral blood, sampled on day 0 of AZD1222 vaccination. CDR3 DNA sequence: TGTGCCTGGAGTAGGTACAGGGAGGTATCTGAAAAACTGTTTTTT. It is translated as CAWSRYREVSEKLFF.